Presented here are 27 T cell receptor beta chains from one specimen sequenced in a study of T-cell memory formation after mild COVID-19. TCRdb independently ran MiXCR on the 5' RACE reads; one entry per CDR3 protein. The repertoire has around 150,000 distinct CDR3 sequences, 11% of them found once; the top ten carry roughly 3.8%. The sample comprised PBMCs or a T cell subset sorted from them (not recorded which). Receptors originate from a man between 18 and 29 years old who had mild COVID-19 (a few samples of this study predate the infection). Cell type and time point are not known.

The rearrangement links TRBV6-6 to TRBJ2-5; 8 bases agree with TRBD1. CDR3 length: 14 amino acids. V lost 7 bases and J lost 5; bases outside the gene matches: 9. Per germline, CDR1 MNHNY and CDR2 SVGAGI (reference sequence). This CDR3 is CASKQQGGPETQYF. Here the CDR3 DNA reads TGTGCCAGCAAACAACAGGGGGGCCCGGAGACCCAGTACTTC.

The gene calls are TRBV20-1 and TRBJ1-1; possible D gene TRBD1, 6 bases. V was trimmed by 5 bases and J by 0 bases, leaving 16 bases between them. CDR3 length equals 15 residues. Germline V gives CDR1 DFQATT, CDR2 SNEGSKA (reference sequence). CDR3 DNA sequence: TGCAGTGCTTCTTGGGGGAGGGGGATGAACACTGAAGCTTTCTTT. It is translated as CSASWGRGMNTEAFF.

This clonotype showed up just once. The V and J genes are TRBV7-3 and TRBJ1-1; TRBD1 matches at 7 bases. The CDR3 is 16 residues long. V gave up 5 bases and J gave up 5 bases; unmatched junction bases: 14. CDR1 and CDR2 from the germline V gene are SGHTA and FQGTGA. CDR3 sequence (DNA): TGTGCCAGCAGCGCGCACAGGGGCTGGTTGGGTACTGAAGCTTTCTTT. Amino acid sequence: CASSAHRGWLGTEAFF.

The sample holds a few counts of this clonotype. The gene calls are TRBV2 and TRBJ2-7, with 8 bases aligning to TRBD1. With 1 base clipped from V and 2 bases from J, the junction kept 1 base outside the gene matches. The CDR3 is made up of 14 amino acids. Per the germline V gene, CDR1 is SNHLY and CDR2 is FYNNEI. The chain's CDR3 is CASSEVRGPYEQYV. The CDR3, as DNA: TGTGCCAGCAGTGAAGTCAGGGGGCCCTACGAGCAGTACGTC.

The table lists this clonotype with a few counts. V gene TRBV7-9 combines with J gene TRBJ1-3; D is undetermined. V was trimmed by 3 bases and J by 0 bases, leaving 15 bases between them. The CDR3 has 17 residues. From germline, CDR1 is SEHNR and CDR2 FQNEAQ (reference sequence). CDR3 protein: CASSFLGRGYSGNTIYF. The DNA of the CDR3 is TGTGCCAGCAGCTTCCTTGGGCGAGGTTACTCTGGAAACACCATATATTTT.

This clonotype occurred a few times. In DNA, the CDR3 is TGTGCCAGCAGCGCGACAGGGTCATGGGTGAACACTGAAGCTTTCTTT. Its protein product is CASSATGSWVNTEAFF. The V call is TRBV7-2, the J call TRBJ1-1; 7 nucleotides agree with TRBD1. The CDR3 is 16 residues long. CDR1 and CDR2 from the germline V gene are SGHTA and FQGNSA. V gave up 5 bases and J gave up 0 bases; unmatched junction bases: 9.

In this sample, this clonotype turned up many times. This sequence joins TRBV7-2 and TRBJ2-2; either TRBD1 or TRBD2 may fit D (6 bases each). Trimming left V 0 bases short and J 3 bases short, with 14 bases between. The length of the CDR3 is 17 residues. The germline CDR1 and CDR2 sequences are SGHTA and FQGNSA. This CDR3 reads CASSLAWGAAYTGELFF. The CDR3 bases are TGTGCCAGCAGCTTAGCTTGGGGGGCAGCGTACACCGGGGAGCTGTTTTTT.

The rearrangement uses TRBV6-2 or TRBV6-3 and TRBJ1-2; D remains ambiguous. The CDR3 is 13 amino acids. Per the germline V gene, CDR1 is MNHEY and CDR2 is SVGEGT. V lost 7 bases and J lost 8, with 17 bases in between. CDR3 bases: TGTGCCAGCACCGTTGACATCCTTGGAGGCTACACCTTC. Protein product: CASTVDILGGYTF.

The gene calls are TRBV15 and TRBJ2-7, with a tentative D call TRBD1 (6 bases). The germline gives CDR1 LNHNV, CDR2 YYDKDF (reference sequence). The V gene lost 5 bases and the J gene lost 2 bases, with 13 bases spanning the gap. The CDR3 runs 14 residues. CDR3 region: CATSATRDTYEQYF. The CDR3 nucleotides are TGTGCCACCAGCGCTACTCGGGACACCTACGAGCAGTACTTC.

The V and J genes are TRBV6-5 and TRBJ1-6; 7 nucleotides line up with TRBD1. J was trimmed by 7 bases and V by 7 bases; bases with no gene match: 13. This CDR3 region has 16 residues. Germline CDR1 reads MNHEY; CDR2 reads SVGAGI. Here the CDR3 reads CASTLGQGEGNSPLHF. In nucleotides, the CDR3 is TGTGCCAGCACCCTGGGGCAGGGGGAAGGCAATTCACCCCTCCACTTT.

The genes are TRBV19 and TRBJ1-5; weak D call: TRBD1 (5 bases). Germline lookup yields CDR1 LNHDA and CDR2 SQIVND (reference sequence). The CDR3 extends over 15 amino acids. V was shortened by 3 bases and J by 3 bases, with 12 bases between the two germline ends. CDR3 sequence reads: CASSMGGVINQPQHF. The CDR3 DNA follows: TGTGCCAGTAGTATGGGGGGGGTTATCAATCAGCCCCAGCATTTT.

Worth noting for this clonotype: A junction end diverges from the germline sequence, so it may reflect a read error. The chain joins TRBV7-3 to TRBJ2-1, with a weak D call TRBD1 (5 bases). Germline V CDR1 and CDR2: SGHTA, FQGTGA. The length of the CDR3 is 17 residues. The CDR3 region has the DNA TGTGCCAGCAGTTTAAGCAATCGCCGAGACAGCCTCAATGAGCAGTTCTTC. It codes for CASSLSNRRDSLNEQFF.

The chain combines TRBV23-1 with TRBJ2-5; TRBD2 might be the D (6 bases). TRBV23-1 is identified as an open reading frame with a role that is uncertain. The CDR3 sequence is 13 residues long. The V end was cut by 5 bases, the J end by 2 bases, with 9 bases between. For the CDR3, the DNA is TGCGCCAGCAGTTGGGACTCTCAAGAGACCCAGTACTTC. Translating gives CASSWDSQETQYF.

This clonotype came up many times. The CDR3, as DNA: TGCGCCAGCAGCTTGGGCGGCACGTCTAGCACAGATACGCAGTATTTT. Its translation: CASSLGGTSSTDTQYF. The rearrangement links TRBV5-1 to TRBJ2-3; D uncertain. This CDR3 has 16 amino acids. CDR1 is SGHRS, CDR2 YFSETQ, per germline. The V end was cut by 0 bases, the J end by 0 bases, with 11 bases between.

This clonotype has a count of ten or more. The V and J genes are TRBV7-2 and TRBJ2-7; D is unresolved. Trimming removed 2 bases from V and 3 bases from J, with 2 bases in between. The CDR3 contains 11 residues. Looked up from germline, CDR1 is SGHTA and CDR2 is FQGNSA. The CDR3 reads CASSLLYEQYF. The CDR3 DNA reads TGTGCCAGCAGCTTACTCTACGAGCAGTACTTC.

In its sample, this clonotype was seen a few times. This chain connects TRBV7-2 to TRBJ2-3; 10 bases align to TRBD2. This CDR3 is built from 16 residues. Germline values: CDR1 SGHTA, CDR2 FQGNSA. Germline trimming cut 5 bases from V and 8 bases from J; bases unmatched to any gene: 13. DNA for the CDR3: TGTGCCAGCAGCCGACGGATGAGCGGGGGGGGCCCTACGCAGTATTTT. As protein: CASSRRMSGGGPTQYF.

V and J are TRBV30 and TRBJ1-4, with D hard to call. Deletions cut 6 bases from V and 1 base from J, with 12 bases between. Germline lookup yields CDR1 GTSNPN and CDR2 SVGIG (reference sequence). The CDR3 sequence is 14 residues long. Here the CDR3 reads CACSRGQTNEKLFF. CDR3 bases: TGTGCCTGTTCCCGCGGCCAAACTAATGAAAAACTGTTTTTT.

The chain couples TRBV9 to TRBJ1-5; weak D call: TRBD1 (5 bases). The V and J ends lost 10 bases and 4 bases respectively, with 12 bases between them. CDR1 SGDLS and CDR2 YYNGEE come from the germline V gene. CDR3 length: 12 residues. CDR3 in amino acids: CALTRTNQPQHF. CDR3 nucleotides: TGTGCCCTAACCCGGACAAATCAGCCCCAGCATTTT.

This clonotype was seen more than once but under ten times. This chain uses TRBV24-1 with TRBJ2-1; D possibly corresponds to TRBD2 (6 bases). The CDR3 sequence is 15 residues long. Germline CDR1 KGHDR, CDR2 SFDVKD. The germline V and J ends were trimmed by 9 bases and 2 bases, with 16 bases remaining between them. The CDR3 sequence: CATLPGLKPYNEQFF. The CDR3 DNA is TGTGCCACCCTTCCGGGACTCAAACCCTACAATGAGCAGTTCTTC.

The chain has TRBV28 and TRBJ1-2; D remains ambiguous. Trimming cost V 4 bases and J 4 bases, with 4 bases left between them. The CDR3 consists of 11 residues. Germline-derived CDR1 and CDR2 are MDHEN and SYDVKM. CDR3 protein: CASSSFYGYTF. Written as DNA, the CDR3 is TGTGCCAGCAGTTCCTTCTATGGCTACACCTTC.

The rearrangement joins TRBV27 to TRBJ1-2; D possibly corresponds to TRBD1 (6 bases). Germline CDR1 reads MNHEY; CDR2 reads SMNVEV (reference sequence). Between the trimmed V and J ends, which lost 10 bases and 4 bases, there was a span of 16 bases. This CDR3 contains 13 residues. CDR3 residues: CATKGGASYGYTF. The CDR3 DNA follows: TGTGCCACCAAAGGGGGGGCGAGCTATGGCTACACCTTC.

This clonotype appeared many times. The genes are TRBV20-1 and TRBJ1-4, with D maybe TRBD1 (5 bases). Germline CDR1 and CDR2: DFQATT and SNEGSKA (reference sequence). Trimming left V 5 bases short and J 8 bases short, with 9 bases between. The CDR3 extends over 11 amino acids. CDR3 sequence reads: CSAARGEKLFF. DNA for the CDR3: TGCAGTGCTGCCCGGGGGGAAAAACTGTTTTTT.

CDR3 residues: CASSSTGSQPDTQYF. CDR3 DNA sequence: TGTGCCAGCAGCAGCACGGGTTCCCAGCCAGATACGCAGTATTTT. V is TRBV9 and J is TRBJ2-3; D remains ambiguous. Germline V gene lookup returns CDR1 SGDLS and CDR2 YYNGEE. This CDR3 is 15 amino acids long. V was clipped by 4 bases and J by 4 bases, with 16 bases between them.

The chain is built from TRBV4-1 and TRBJ2-3; D may be TRBD1 or TRBD2 (5 bases each). The germline gives CDR1 MGHRA, CDR2 YSYEKL. The germline V and J ends were trimmed by 1 base and 5 bases, with 16 bases remaining between them. The CDR3 loop spans 16 amino acids. In DNA, the CDR3 is TGCGCCAGCAGCCAAGGTGGGACGGGGCTAAGAGATACGCAGTATTTT. Its translation: CASSQGGTGLRDTQYF.

The V gene is TRBV5-1, the J gene TRBJ1-2, with 7 bases that match TRBD1. The CDR3 length is 14 residues. The V gene's germline CDR1 is SGHRS and CDR2 YFSETQ. J was trimmed by 6 bases and V by 0 bases; bases with no gene match: 5. CDR3 nucleotide sequence: TGCGCCAGCAGCTTGGAGGGGGCGCAGGATGGCTACACCTTC. This translates into CASSLEGAQDGYTF.

This clonotype was seen at least ten times. The chain is built from TRBV7-9 and TRBJ2-1; no definite D call. The CDR3 sequence is 11 residues long. From germline, CDR1 is SEHNR and CDR2 FQNEAQ (reference sequence). V lost 5 bases and J lost 8, with 7 bases in between. CDR3 amino acids: CASSRAHEQFF. As DNA, the CDR3 is TGTGCCAGCAGCCGGGCTCATGAGCAGTTCTTC.

The sample holds a few counts of this clonotype. V is TRBV7-2 and J is TRBJ2-7; no reliable D call. Trimming left V 6 bases short and J 2 bases short, with 11 bases between. CDR1 SGHTA and CDR2 FQGNSA come from the germline V gene. This CDR3 is 13 amino acids long. CDR3 in amino acids: CASSPPSAYEQYF. CDR3 bases: TGTGCCAGCAGTCCCCCTTCGGCCTACGAGCAGTACTTC.